The next 4 T cell receptor beta chains were all read from a single sample in a study of beta chain features in type 1 diabetes. The authors reverse transcribed all of the isolated RNA, so sequencing captured expressed TCRB transcripts. Here immunoSEQ multiplex PCR was the method, and the copy in TCRdb shows in-frame clones only, minus some. The repertoire holds roughly 180,000 clones, with approximately 13% as singletons. The sequenced sample consisted of central memory CD4+ T cells from blood. Receptors were obtained from a woman aged 18-29 years in good health.

In this sample, this clone turned up a few times. CDR3 DNA sequence: TGTGCCAGCAGCGTTACAGGGATAGGGCAGCCCCAGCATTTT. Its translation: CASSVTGIGQPQHF. The chain couples TRBV9 to TRBJ1-5; possible D gene TRBD1, 6 bases. The V gene lost 2 bases and the J gene lost 7 bases, with 13 bases spanning the gap. The CDR3 runs 14 residues. The germline gives CDR1 SGDLS, CDR2 YYNGEE.

This clone occurred a few times. The chain employs TRBV2 and TRBJ2-3, with 12 bases aligning to TRBD2. The CDR3 covers 15 residues. V shed 6 bases and J 3 bases; nucleotides not matched to a gene: 4. Germline-derived CDR1 and CDR2 are SNHLY and FYNNEI. As DNA, the CDR3 is TGTGCCAGCAGGACTGGGACTAGCGGGACAGATACGCAGTATTTT. It yields the protein CASRTGTSGTDTQYF.

This clone was seen more than once but under ten times. Other DNA sequences in this specimen translate into the identical CDR3. The CDR3 here is CASSLGGGETQYF. The CDR3, as DNA: TGCGCCAGCAGCTTGGGCGGGGGCGAGACCCAGTACTTC. This chain joins TRBV5-1 and TRBJ2-5; weak D call: TRBD2 (7 bases). Germline CDR1 reads SGHRS; CDR2 reads YFSETQ. V was pared by 0 bases and J by 5 bases, with 8 bases between. The CDR3 is 13 amino acids.

This clone has a handful of counts. One end of the junction fails to match germline, which may point to a read error. This chain uses TRBV7-2 with TRBJ2-1, with 8 positions matching TRBD2. Germline V gene data show CDR1 as SGHTA and CDR2 as FQGNSA. The CDR3 runs 15 residues. The CDR3 spells CASTLGGGSHNEQFF. CDR3 nucleotide sequence: TGTGCCAGCACCTTAGGCGGGGGGAGCCACAATGAGCAGTTCTTC.